A single sample is the source of the 27 T cell receptor beta chains below, sequenced in a study of blood T cell repertoires in COVID-19. The data were produced by immunoSEQ multiplex PCR, yet TCRdb's version contains in-frame clones alone and is incomplete. The data hold around 72,000 clones, with approximately 88% observed a single time. The specimen sequenced was peripheral blood. The receptors were sampled from a woman aged 45-65 years with acute or convalescent COVID-19.

The chain links TRBV10-3 to TRBJ2-7, with TRBD2 identical over 15 bases. This CDR3 contains 15 residues. Trimming removed 11 bases from V and 6 bases from J; junction bases left unmatched: 11. Germline CDR1 ENHRY, CDR2 SYGVKD. CDR3 nucleotides: TGTGCCCCCGGGACTAGCGGGGGGTTTTTTGGCGAGCAGTACTTC. Encoded protein: CAPGTSGGFFGEQYF.

The rearrangement uses TRBV10-3 and TRBJ1-1; no reliable D call. Between the trimmed V and J ends, which lost 10 bases and 5 bases, there was a span of 14 bases. The germline CDR1 and CDR2 sequences are ENHRY and SYGVKD. The CDR3 consists of 12 residues. This CDR3 is CASRTGGTEAFF. The CDR3 bases are TGTGCCAGCAGAACCGGCGGAACTGAAGCTTTCTTT.

This chain joins TRBV14 and TRBJ1-4; D unresolved. CDR3 size: 15 residues. Germline-derived CDR1 and CDR2 are SGHDN and FVKESK. V lost 5 bases, J lost 3 bases, and 13 bases lay in between. The CDR3 reads CASSSSGLPNEKLFF. The CDR3 DNA reads as TGTGCCAGCAGCTCTAGCGGGTTACCTAATGAAAAACTGTTTTTT.

This chain joins TRBV10-1 and TRBJ2-2; perhaps TRBD2 as D (6 bases). The ends were cut back, 10 bases at V and 1 base at J, with 16 bases in the middle. Germline V gene data show CDR1 as WNHNN and CDR2 as SYGVQD (reference sequence). The CDR3 length is 15 residues. The CDR3 nucleotides read TGCGCCATGGAACCGGGACTGCAGAACACCGGGGAGCTGTTTTTT. Translating it yields CAMEPGLQNTGELFF.

This chain joins TRBV18 and TRBJ1-1; the D is unclear. The CDR3 has 13 residues. The V gene's germline CDR1 is KGHSH and CDR2 LQKENI. The germline V and J ends were trimmed by 1 base and 1 base, with 4 bases remaining between them. For the CDR3, the DNA is TGTGCCAGCTCACCACTCAAGAACACTGAAGCTTTCTTT. This codes for CASSPLKNTEAFF.

The chain combines TRBV27 with TRBJ1-1; TRBD1 might be the D (6 bases). Germline values: CDR1 MNHEY, CDR2 SMNVEV (reference sequence). CDR3 length: 13 residues. The ends were cut back, 4 bases at V and 1 base at J, with 7 bases in the middle. The CDR3 region is CASSWGQNTEAFF. The CDR3 DNA is TGTGCCAGCAGTTGGGGACAGAACACTGAAGCTTTCTTT.

This chain joins TRBV5-4 and TRBJ1-2; 8 nucleotides agree with TRBD1. Trimming removed 5 bases from V and 8 bases from J; junction bases left unmatched: 11. The CDR3 runs to 14 residues. The V gene's germline CDR1 is SGHNT and CDR2 YYREEE (reference sequence). CDR3 in amino acids: CASSSTAGGYGYTF. The DNA for the CDR3 is TGTGCCAGCAGTTCGACAGCAGGGGGCTACGGCTACACCTTC.

Comment on this clone: Within the sample, other DNA sequences also encode this same CDR3. V is TRBV5-4 and J is TRBJ1-5, with D hard to call. Germline V CDR1 and CDR2: SGHNT, YYREEE (reference sequence). The V and J ends lost 4 bases and 6 bases respectively, with 8 bases between them. This CDR3 comprises 12 residues. CDR3: CASSLPGQPQHF. For the CDR3, the DNA is TGTGCCAGCAGCCTACCGGGTCAGCCCCAGCATTTT.

This chain connects TRBV5-4 to TRBJ1-2; a weak D match, TRBD1 (5 bases). V was pared by 0 bases and J by 6 bases, with 12 bases between. This CDR3 has 14 amino acids. Germline V CDR1 and CDR2: SGHNT, YYREEE (reference sequence). Here the CDR3 reads CASSLVGGSNGYTF. CDR3 DNA sequence: TGTGCCAGCAGCTTGGTTGGGGGGAGTAATGGCTACACCTTC.

This rearrangement joins TRBV6-5 to TRBJ2-4; 8 bases line up with TRBD1. Trimming took 4 bases from V and 3 from J; bases not matched to a gene: 2. Germline values: CDR1 MNHEY, CDR2 SVGAGI. CDR3 size: 14 residues. The CDR3 DNA sequence: TGTGCCAGCAGTTCCGGACAGGGCAAAAACATTCAGTACTTC. Translating gives CASSSGQGKNIQYF.

This clone was recorded many times. The chain has TRBV6-5 and TRBJ1-2; no firm D call. This CDR3 is 13 amino acids long. Trimming took 6 bases from V and 0 from J, leaving 8 bases between them. Germline CDR1 is MNHEY and CDR2 is SVGAGI. Here the CDR3 reads CASSPTPNYGYTF. The CDR3 DNA is TGTGCCAGCAGCCCAACTCCTAACTATGGCTACACCTTC.

The V gene is TRBV9, the J gene TRBJ2-5; TRBD1 matches at 8 bases. CDR1 and CDR2 from the germline V gene are SGDLS and YYNGEE. After removal of 4 bases from V and 2 bases from J, the junction contained 10 bases not matched to a gene. This CDR3 region has 16 residues. CDR3 DNA: TGTGCCAGCAGCCCTACAGGGGGGAGTACTCAAGAGACCCAGTACTTC. Its protein product is CASSPTGGSTQETQYF.

The chain is built from TRBV4-3 and TRBJ1-4; tentative D call: TRBD1 (6 bases). CDR1 and CDR2 from the germline V gene are LGHNA and YSLEER. The V and J ends lost 0 bases and 4 bases respectively, with 6 bases between them. CDR3 size: 14 residues. CDR3 coding DNA: TGCGCCAGCAGCCAAGACAGGGGTAATGAAAAACTGTTTTTT. Translated, it gives CASSQDRGNEKLFF.

The V and J genes are TRBV10-1 and TRBJ1-2; possible D gene TRBD1, 6 bases. Germline V gene sequence: CDR1 WNHNN, CDR2 SYGVQD (reference sequence). V was trimmed by 7 bases and J by 2 bases, leaving 14 bases between them. CDR3 length: 14 residues. In DNA form, the CDR3 reads TGCGCCAGCACCAAAGGGGACAACAACTATGGCTACACCTTC. It encodes CASTKGDNNYGYTF.

V is TRBV29-1 and J is TRBJ2-3, with 8 bases lining up with TRBD2. The CDR3 covers 13 residues. V shed 4 bases and J 5 bases; nucleotides not matched to a gene: 5. Per germline, CDR1 SQVTM and CDR2 ANQGSEA. The CDR3 DNA reads TGCAGCGTTGGCGGGGGGCCCGAAGATACGCAGTATTTT. Translating it yields CSVGGGPEDTQYF.

The chain is built from TRBV6-1 and TRBJ1-2; the D gene is possibly TRBD1 (5 bases). The CDR3 has 13 amino acids. CDR1 and CDR2 from the germline V gene are MNHNS and SASEGT. V lost 2 bases to trimming and J lost 6 bases, with 10 bases between them. CDR3 bases: TGTGCCAGCAGTGAACAGGGCGGGAATGGCTACACCTTC. Its translation: CASSEQGGNGYTF.

The chain uses TRBV5-1 and TRBJ1-1; TRBD1 aligns across 9 bases. From germline, CDR1 is SGHRS and CDR2 YFSETQ. The junction had 8 bases not matched to a gene; V was cut back by 1 base and J by 1 base. The CDR3 extends over 17 amino acids. The CDR3 here is CASSLKQGAPTNTEAFF. The CDR3 nucleotides read TGCGCCAGCAGCTTGAAACAGGGGGCCCCAACGAACACTGAAGCTTTCTTT.

This clone was observed a single time. This chain joins TRBV5-5 and TRBJ2-7; maybe TRBD1 (7 bases). This CDR3 is built from 15 residues. V lost 3 bases to trimming and J lost 6 bases, with 19 bases between them. Germline V lookup: CDR1 SGHKS, CDR2 YYEKEE (reference sequence). In nucleotides, the CDR3 is TGTGCCAGCAGCTGGCGGGGACAGTCTTCGGTCGAGCAGTACTTC. Protein sequence: CASSWRGQSSVEQYF.

The chain uses TRBV6-4 and TRBJ1-1, with a weak D call TRBD1 (5 bases). This CDR3 region has 14 residues. Germline V CDR1 and CDR2: MRHNA, SNTAGT. V gave up 6 bases and J gave up 0 bases, with 11 bases separating them. Here the CDR3 DNA reads TGTGCCAGCAGAGTGGACATAATGAACACTGAAGCTTTCTTT. It encodes CASRVDIMNTEAFF.

The V call is TRBV6-1, the J call TRBJ2-5; D is undetermined. CDR1 and CDR2 from the germline V gene are MNHNS and SASEGT. The germline V and J ends were trimmed by 2 bases and 5 bases, with 9 bases remaining between them. The CDR3 loop spans 13 amino acids. The CDR3 bases are TGTGCCAGCAGTGAATTAAGAGTGGAGACCCAGTACTTC. This codes for CASSELRVETQYF.

V and J are TRBV7-2 and TRBJ2-3, with D unresolved. CDR1 is SGHTA and CDR2 is FQGNSA in the germline V gene. The CDR3 runs to 15 residues. Trimming removed 0 bases at V and 5 bases at J, with 12 bases between. The CDR3 nucleotides are TGTGCCAGCAGCTTAGCGTCAGTGCCCCAAGATACGCAGTATTTT. Encoded protein: CASSLASVPQDTQYF.

The chain combines TRBV28 with TRBJ1-2, with D possibly TRBD1 on 6 matching bases. The CDR3 is 14 residues long. Germline V gene data show CDR1 as MDHEN and CDR2 as SYDVKM. V lost 6 bases and J lost 4, with 15 bases in between. This CDR3 is CASRRGSDGYGYTF. DNA of the CDR3: TGTGCCAGCAGGAGGGGGAGTGACGGCTATGGCTACACCTTC.

The chain joins TRBV2 to TRBJ2-3; TRBD2 aligns across 15 bases. Germline V gene sequence: CDR1 SNHLY, CDR2 FYNNEI. This CDR3 comprises 17 residues. V gave up 7 bases and J gave up 3 bases; unmatched junction bases: 8. CDR3 nucleotide sequence: TGTGCCAGCACCAAAAGGGGGACTAGCGGGGGGACAGATACGCAGTATTTT. Its protein is CASTKRGTSGGTDTQYF.

V gene TRBV7-9 combines with J gene TRBJ2-7, with TRBD1 identical over 9 bases. Losses at the gene ends were 1 base for V and 3 bases for J; bases not matched to a gene: 1. CDR3 length equals 14 residues. CDR1 is SEHNR and CDR2 is FQNEAQ in the germline V gene (reference sequence). As DNA, the CDR3 is TGTGCCAGCAGCTTAGTGGGACAGGGCTACGAGCAGTACTTC. This sequence encodes CASSLVGQGYEQYF.

Here the CDR3 DNA reads TGCGCCAGCAGCCAAGAGTCGCAGGAAAATGGGTTCTACTACGAGCAGTACTTC. Amino acid sequence: CASSQESQENGFYYEQYF. V usage is TRBV4-3 and J usage is TRBJ2-7; no definite D call. The length of the CDR3 is 18 residues. The V gene's germline CDR1 is LGHNA and CDR2 YSLEER. Trimming removed 0 bases at V and 3 bases at J, with 21 bases between.

This chain links TRBV5-1 with TRBJ1-4, with a tentative D call TRBD1 (5 bases). This CDR3 region has 13 residues. Germline V gene data show CDR1 as SGHRS and CDR2 as YFSETQ. V lost 3 bases to trimming and J lost 8 bases, with 11 bases between them. The CDR3 DNA reads TGCGCCAGCAGCTACGGACGGGGGGAAAAACTGTTTTTT. It is translated as CASSYGRGEKLFF.

The genes are TRBV28 and TRBJ1-4, with D maybe TRBD1 (5 bases). With 2 bases removed from V and 8 bases from J, the gap between germline ends came to 12 bases. Germline assignment: CDR1 MDHEN and CDR2 SYDVKM. The CDR3 covers 14 residues. The CDR3, as DNA: TGTGCCAGCAGTTTAGGGGGGAGATTAGAAAAACTGTTTTTT. This sequence encodes CASSLGGRLEKLFF.